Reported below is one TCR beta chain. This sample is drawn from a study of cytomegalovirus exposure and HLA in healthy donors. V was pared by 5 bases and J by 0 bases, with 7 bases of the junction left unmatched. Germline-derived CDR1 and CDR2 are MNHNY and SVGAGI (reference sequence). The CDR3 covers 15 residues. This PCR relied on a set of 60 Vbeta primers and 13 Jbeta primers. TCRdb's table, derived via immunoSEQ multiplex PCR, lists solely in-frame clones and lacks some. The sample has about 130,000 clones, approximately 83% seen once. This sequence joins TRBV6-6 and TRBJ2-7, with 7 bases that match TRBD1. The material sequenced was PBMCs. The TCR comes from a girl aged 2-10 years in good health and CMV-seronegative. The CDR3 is CASSDNRGSSYEQYF. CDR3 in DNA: TGTGCCAGCAGTGACAACAGGGGCAGCTCCTACGAGCAGTACTTC.